A single sample gave rise to the 30 T cell receptor beta chains below, sequenced in a study of blood T cell repertoires in COVID-19. Assay used: immunoSEQ multiplex PCR; TCRdb lists only in-frame clones, some missing. This table has about 32,000 clones, approximately 93% appearing once. Input material: peripheral blood. These receptors all stem from a man aged 55 to 69 with acute or convalescent COVID-19.

The gene calls are TRBV9 and TRBJ2-3; D call uncertain. The V gene lost 1 base and the J gene lost 3 bases, with 15 bases spanning the gap. The CDR3 contains 16 residues. Germline V gene sequence: CDR1 SGDLS, CDR2 YYNGEE. The CDR3, as DNA: TGTGCCAGCAGCGTAAGACCCAGCGCGGATACAGATACGCAGTATTTT. It is translated as CASSVRPSADTDTQYF.

The rearrangement links TRBV6-5 to TRBJ2-1; TRBD2 aligns across 9 bases. J was trimmed by 9 bases and V by 6 bases; bases with no gene match: 9. In germline, CDR1 is MNHEY, CDR2 SVGAGI. There are 14 residues in the CDR3. The CDR3 nucleotides read TGTGCCAGCAGGTCCACAGCGGGAGGCGGTGAGCAGTTCTTC. Protein: CASRSTAGGGEQFF.

J is TRBJ1-2 and V is TRBV7-2, with D hard to call. From germline, CDR1 is SGHTA and CDR2 FQGNSA. The CDR3 runs 15 residues. Trimming removed 5 bases from V and 4 bases from J, with 17 bases in between. The CDR3 spells CASSPKTEAVYGYTF. CDR3 DNA sequence: TGTGCCAGCAGCCCCAAGACGGAGGCCGTCTATGGCTACACCTTC.

This chain links TRBV30 with TRBJ1-5; perhaps TRBD1 as D (5 bases). The germline V gene has CDR1 GTSNPN and CDR2 SVGIG (reference sequence). The CDR3 totals 17 residues. V was clipped by 0 bases and J by 3 bases, with 18 bases between them. CDR3 bases: TGTGCCTGGAGTGTACGGGGGGAGGGTCAGATCAATCAGCCCCAGCATTTT. This codes for CAWSVRGEGQINQPQHF.

This chain connects TRBV4-2 to TRBJ1-1; TRBD1 aligns across 8 bases. CDR1 is LGHNA and CDR2 is YNFKEQ in the germline V gene. V lost 3 bases and J lost 11; bases outside the gene matches: 11. This CDR3 comprises 14 residues. CDR3 coding DNA: TGTGCCAGCAGCCAGGTTGAACAGGGGGTTGGGGCTTTCTTT. Protein: CASSQVEQGVGAFF.

The chain employs TRBV25-1 and TRBJ2-1; 10 nucleotides agree with TRBD2. The CDR3 is 16 residues long. The junction had 7 bases not matched to a gene; V was cut back by 6 bases and J by 2 bases. Germline-derived CDR1 and CDR2 are MGHDK and SYGVNS. Written as DNA, the CDR3 is TGTGCCAGCAGCCACTTCAGCGGGAGGGCCTACAATGAGCAGTTCTTC. It codes for CASSHFSGRAYNEQFF.

The chain employs TRBV11-3 and TRBJ2-3; D call uncertain. Germline V CDR1 and CDR2: SGHNT, YENEEA. V shed 5 bases and J shed 3 bases, with 3 bases lying between them. This CDR3 region has 11 residues. The CDR3 is CASSLTDTQYF. CDR3 sequence (DNA): TGTGCCAGCAGCCTGACAGATACGCAGTATTTT.

J is TRBJ1-2 and V is TRBV12-3 or TRBV12-4; no definite D call. CDR3 length: 13 residues. Trimming removed 6 bases at V and 8 bases at J, with 16 bases between. The DNA of the CDR3 is TGTGCCAGCAGCCCTCTACGGACTGGCGGCTACACCTTC. Encoded protein: CASSPLRTGGYTF.

The chain joins TRBV19 to TRBJ2-2; 9 positions match TRBD1. The V gene's germline CDR1 is LNHDA and CDR2 SQIVND (reference sequence). With V trimmed by 3 bases and J by 4 bases, 3 bases remained unmatched. The CDR3 loop spans 15 amino acids. As DNA, the CDR3 is TGTGCCAGTAGTATGGACAGGGGCTTCACCGGGGAGCTGTTTTTT. Translating it yields CASSMDRGFTGELFF.

V gene TRBV18 combines with J gene TRBJ2-1; 7 positions agree with TRBD1. The CDR3 covers 16 residues. Germline loops: CDR1 KGHSH, CDR2 LQKENI. V lost 3 bases and J lost 2; bases outside the gene matches: 7. The CDR3 nucleotides are TGTGCCAGCTCACCCCCCGGGACAGCCACCTACAATGAGCAGTTCTTC. Translated: CASSPPGTATYNEQFF.

This chain connects TRBV16 to TRBJ2-2; D possibly corresponds to TRBD2 (6 bases). The CDR3 contains 16 residues. Germline assignment: CDR1 KGHSY and CDR2 FQNENV. V shed 2 bases and J shed 4 bases, with 14 bases lying between them. The CDR3: CASSQGGRASTGELFF. As DNA, the CDR3 is TGTGCCAGCAGCCAAGGAGGGCGGGCGAGCACCGGGGAGCTGTTTTTT. Full variable domain (remainder filled in from reference TRBV16 and TRBJ2-2): GEEVAQTPKHLVRGEGQKAKLYCAPIKGHSYVFWYQQVLKNEFKFLISFQNENVFDETGMPKERFSAKCLPNSPCSLEIQATKLEDSAVYFCASSQGGRASTGELFFGEGSRLTVL.

The chain joins TRBV27 to TRBJ1-1; no reliable D call. The V gene lost 3 bases and the J gene lost 7 bases, with 9 bases spanning the gap. The CDR3 consists of 12 residues. Germline V gene sequence: CDR1 MNHEY, CDR2 SMNVEV (reference sequence). In DNA form, the CDR3 reads TGTGCCAGCAGTTTCGTCGGCGGTGAAGCTTTCTTT. Its translation: CASSFVGGEAFF.

The chain couples TRBV7-9 to TRBJ2-1, with 15 bases fitting TRBD2. Germline V lookup: CDR1 SEHNR, CDR2 FQNEAQ (reference sequence). The CDR3 length is 19 residues. Trimming cost V 5 bases and J 5 bases; bases outside gene matches: 13. The CDR3 DNA sequence: TGTGCCAGCAGCAGGGACAGGGGACTAGCGGGAGGCACCAACAATGAGCAGTTCTTC. The encoded protein is CASSRDRGLAGGTNNEQFF.

V is TRBV7-8 and J is TRBJ1-2, with unresolved D. V was clipped by 3 bases and J by 0 bases, with 8 bases between them. The germline V gene has CDR1 SGHVS and CDR2 FQNEAQ. This CDR3 region has 14 residues. The DNA for the CDR3 is TGTGCCAGCAGCTTTGACTCAGCTAACTATGGCTACACCTTC. It translates to CASSFDSANYGYTF.

The rearrangement links TRBV7-9 to TRBJ1-5; 9 bases are shared with TRBD1. CDR3 size: 14 residues. Germline CDR1 and CDR2: SEHNR and FQNEAQ (reference sequence). After removal of 5 bases from V and 4 bases from J, the junction contained 3 bases not matched to a gene. The CDR3 DNA sequence: TGTGCCAGCAGCCCCGGGACAGGGAATCAGCCCCAGCATTTT. This codes for CASSPGTGNQPQHF.

The chain links TRBV28 to TRBJ1-3, with 11 bases aligning to TRBD1. V lost 6 bases, J lost 3 bases, and 7 bases stayed unmatched. This CDR3 comprises 16 residues. The germline CDR1 and CDR2 sequences are MDHEN and SYDVKM. The DNA for the CDR3 is TGTGCCAGCAGCCAAGGGACAGGGGGACGTGGAAACACCATATATTTT. Encoded protein: CASSQGTGGRGNTIYF.

The gene calls are TRBV18 and TRBJ1-5, with 10 bases lining up with TRBD1. V was pared by 3 bases and J by 6 bases, with 2 bases of the junction left unmatched. This CDR3 comprises 14 residues. Germline V CDR1 and CDR2: KGHSH, LQKENI. CDR3 DNA sequence: TGTGCCAGCTCACCGGGACAGGGGATTCAGCCCCAGCATTTT. This codes for CASSPGQGIQPQHF.

This chain joins TRBV5-1 and TRBJ1-4, with D maybe TRBD1 (5 bases). The CDR3 covers 15 residues. CDR1 SGHRS and CDR2 YFSETQ come from the germline V gene. Trimming removed 0 bases at V and 5 bases at J, with 11 bases between. In nucleotides, the CDR3 is TGCGCCAGCAGCTTGGAAGACAGCGAGAATGAAAAACTGTTTTTT. Protein: CASSLEDSENEKLFF.

The chain links TRBV27 to TRBJ1-4, with 7 bases matching TRBD1. The CDR3 has 15 amino acids. V shed 5 bases, J shed 9 bases, and the junction held 12 bases outside the gene matches. The germline CDR1 and CDR2 sequences are MNHEY and SMNVEV (reference sequence). CDR3 loop: CASSPTGVGGKKLFF. The CDR3 DNA follows: TGTGCCAGCAGTCCCACAGGGGTTGGTGGGAAAAAACTGTTTTTT.

On this clone: The germline gene is not matched at one end of the junction; a read error may be the cause. This chain joins TRBV19 and TRBJ1-3; 8 nucleotides match TRBD1. There are 17 residues in the CDR3. Germline CDR1 and CDR2: LNHDA and SQIVND (reference sequence). The DNA of the CDR3 is TGTGCCAGTAGTGTAGACTTTGACAGGGGCTCTGGAAACACCATATATTTT. It encodes CASSVDFDRGSGNTIYF. The full variable domain, rest sourced from reference TRBV19 and TRBJ1-3, is DGGITQSPKYLFRKEGQNVTLSCEQNLNHDAMYWYRQDPGQGLRLIYYSQIVNDFQKGDIAEGYSVSREKKESFPLTVTSAQKNPTAFYLCASSVDFDRGSGNTIYFGEGSWLTVV.

The chain has TRBV10-2 and TRBJ2-7, with a possible D match to TRBD2 (6 bases). The germline V and J ends were trimmed by 8 bases and 2 bases, with 13 bases remaining between them. The CDR3 runs to 13 residues. Germline CDR1 and CDR2: WSHSY and SAAADI. The CDR3 loop reads CASWAGRPYEQYF. DNA of the CDR3: TGCGCCAGCTGGGCGGGACGCCCCTACGAGCAGTACTTC.

The J gene is TRBJ1-3, the V gene TRBV20-1; D call uncertain. Germline V gives CDR1 DFQATT, CDR2 SNEGSKA (reference sequence). CDR3 length equals 11 residues. The ends were cut back, 3 bases at V and 4 bases at J, with 4 bases in the middle. The CDR3 loop is CSASRGNTIYF. DNA of the CDR3: TGCAGTGCTAGCAGGGGAAACACCATATATTTT.

In this sample, this clone turned up once. The chain couples TRBV3-1 (or the pseudogene TRBV3-2) to TRBJ2-5; TRBD2 matches 8 bases. This CDR3 region has 15 residues. Trimming at V came to 1 base and at J to 5 bases, leaving 6 bases not matched to a gene. Germline CDR1 reads LGHDT; CDR2 reads YNNKEL (reference sequence). This CDR3 reads CASSQASGGRETQYF. The DNA for the CDR3 is TGTGCCAGCAGCCAAGCGTCGGGAGGGCGGGAGACCCAGTACTTC.

The CDR3: CASSPGGSNTEAFF. In DNA, the CDR3 is TGCGCCAGCAGCCCGGGAGGCTCGAACACTGAAGCTTTCTTT. The chain is built from TRBV10-1 and TRBJ1-1; D gene uncertain. CDR3 length equals 14 residues. V lost 6 bases and J lost 1, with 12 bases in between. Germline V gene sequence: CDR1 WNHNN, CDR2 SYGVQD (reference sequence).

The CDR3 is CASSSGVEGYTF. CDR3 nucleotides: TGTGCCAGTAGTAGTGGCGTGGAGGGCTACACCTTC. The V gene is TRBV19, the J gene TRBJ1-2; no clear D. The CDR3 length is 12 residues. V was cut by 4 bases and J by 8 bases, with 11 bases left in between. Germline V gives CDR1 LNHDA, CDR2 SQIVND (reference sequence).

This sequence joins TRBV29-1 and TRBJ2-7; the D gene is possibly TRBD1 (5 bases). Germline lookup yields CDR1 SQVTM and CDR2 ANQGSEA. V lost 4 bases, J lost 1 base, and 8 bases lay in between. This CDR3 has 12 residues. CDR3: CSVGQGSYEQYF. The DNA for the CDR3 is TGCAGCGTTGGGCAGGGATCCTACGAGCAGTACTTC.

The V and J genes are TRBV19 and TRBJ1-2; 12 bases match TRBD1. CDR3 length: 16 amino acids. From germline, CDR1 is LNHDA and CDR2 SQIVND (reference sequence). J lost 8 bases, V lost 4 bases, and 11 bases had no gene match. This CDR3 reads CASSKTGDRGLWGYTF. DNA of the CDR3: TGTGCCAGTAGTAAGACCGGGGACAGGGGGCTATGGGGCTACACCTTC.

The chain links TRBV6-5 to TRBJ2-7; possibly TRBD1 for D (6 bases). The V end was cut by 7 bases, the J end by 6 bases, with 22 bases between. The CDR3 consists of 15 residues. Germline V gene data show CDR1 as MNHEY and CDR2 as SVGAGI. As DNA, the CDR3 is TGTGCCAGCAAAAAAATGACAGGCGATAGGGGCGAGCAGTACTTC. Its protein is CASKKMTGDRGEQYF.

The V call is TRBV7-6, the J call TRBJ2-4; 14 bases are shared with TRBD2. The V gene end was trimmed by 5 bases and the J gene end by 0 bases; junction bases not matched to a gene: 9. The CDR3 has 19 amino acids. CDR1 is SGHVS and CDR2 is FNYEAQ in the germline V gene. This CDR3 reads CASSPRLAGGPLAKNIQYF. The CDR3 nucleotides are TGTGCCAGCAGCCCTCGACTAGCGGGAGGGCCGTTAGCCAAAAACATTCAGTACTTC. Variable domain in full (rest from reference TRBV7-6 and TRBJ2-4): GAGVSQSPRYKVTKRGQDVALRCDPISGHVSLYWYRQALGQGPEFLTYFNYEAQQDKSGLPNDRFSAERPEGSISTLTIQRTEQRDSAMYRCASSPRLAGGPLAKNIQYFGAGTRLSVL.

The rearrangement uses TRBV19 and TRBJ2-3, with 12 bases that match TRBD1. The CDR3 loop spans 14 amino acids. Germline CDR1 reads LNHDA; CDR2 reads SQIVND (reference sequence). V trimming: 11 bases; J trimming: 5 bases; junction bases outside the gene matches: 8. CDR3 residues: CASNRDRGQDTQYF. Written as DNA, the CDR3 is TGTGCCTCAAACCGGGACAGGGGGCAAGATACGCAGTATTTT.